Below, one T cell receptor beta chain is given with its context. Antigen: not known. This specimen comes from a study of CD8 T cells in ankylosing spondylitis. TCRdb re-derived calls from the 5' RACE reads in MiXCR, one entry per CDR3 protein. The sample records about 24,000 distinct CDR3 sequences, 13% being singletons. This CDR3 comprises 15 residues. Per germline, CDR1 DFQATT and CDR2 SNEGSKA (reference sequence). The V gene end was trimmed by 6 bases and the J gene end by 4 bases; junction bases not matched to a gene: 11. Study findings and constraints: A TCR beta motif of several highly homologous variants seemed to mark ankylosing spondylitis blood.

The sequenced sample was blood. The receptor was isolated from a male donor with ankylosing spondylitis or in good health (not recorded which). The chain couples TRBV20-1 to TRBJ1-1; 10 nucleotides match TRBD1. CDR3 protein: CSATQTGGLSTEAFF. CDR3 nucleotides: TGCAGTGCCACACAGACAGGGGGCTTGAGCACTGAAGCTTTCTTT.